The 26 T cell receptor beta chains in this list originate from one sample, sequenced in a study of cytomegalovirus exposure and HLA in healthy donors. The PCR was carried out with 60 Vbeta primers and 13 Jbeta primers. The data were produced by immunoSEQ multiplex PCR, yet TCRdb's version contains in-frame clones alone and is incomplete. The table has about 160,000 clones, about four fifths seen once. Sequencing was done on a sample of PBMCs. Receptors originate from a man in his thirties or forties in good health and CMV-seronegative.

The CDR3 here is CASSFYPRDRVNYGYTF. CDR3 nucleotide sequence: TGTGCCAGCAGTTTCTACCCCCGGGACAGGGTTAATTATGGCTACACCTTC. The chain recombines TRBV7-9 with TRBJ1-2; the match to TRBD1 covers 9 bases. Germline CDR1 SEHNR, CDR2 FQNEAQ (reference sequence). The CDR3 has 17 residues. The ends lost 6 bases at V and 5 bases at J; junction bases unmatched: 16.

The V and J genes are TRBV28 and TRBJ1-5; D perhaps matches TRBD1 (5 bases). Per the germline V gene, CDR1 is MDHEN and CDR2 is SYDVKM. CDR3 size: 16 residues. Trimming left V 6 bases short and J 3 bases short, with 18 bases between. CDR3 in DNA: TGTGCCAGCAGGAGCCTAGGGGATCCGACCAATCAGCCCCAGCATTTT. Its protein product is CASRSLGDPTNQPQHF. The variable domain in full, completed from reference TRBV28 and TRBJ1-5, reads DVKVTQSSRYLVKRTGEKVFLECVQDMDHENMFWYRQDPGLGLRLIYFSYDVKMKEKGDIPEGYSVSREKKERFSLILESASTNQTSMYLCASRSLGDPTNQPQHFGDGTRLSIL.

The chain recombines TRBV6-6 with TRBJ1-1, with a possible D match to TRBD1 (5 bases). The CDR3 is 12 amino acids. Germline values: CDR1 MNHNY, CDR2 SVGAGI (reference sequence). V was clipped by 5 bases and J by 7 bases, with 11 bases between them. CDR3 DNA sequence: TGTGCCAGCAGTGGAGGGGCGGTTGAAGCTTTCTTT. Translation: CASSGGAVEAFF.

V and J are TRBV5-1 and TRBJ1-3; D uncertain. The CDR3 totals 15 residues. Trimming left V 4 bases short and J 0 bases short, with 11 bases between. The germline V gene encodes CDR1 SGHRS and CDR2 YFSETQ. The CDR3 sequence: CASSLDNGSGNTIYF. For the CDR3, the DNA is TGCGCCAGCAGCCTCGACAATGGCTCTGGAAACACCATATATTTT.

This clone was seen a handful of times. V usage is TRBV2 and J usage is TRBJ2-6, with 7 nucleotides matching TRBD1. V shed 11 bases, J shed 2 bases, and the junction held 12 bases outside the gene matches. Germline CDR1 SNHLY, CDR2 FYNNEI. The CDR3 is 16 amino acids. CDR3 DNA: TGTGCCTCCTCGAGGGAAGGGGGCACTGGGGCCAACGTCCTGACTTTC. Protein: CASSREGGTGANVLTF.

The V call is TRBV27, the J call TRBJ2-1; tentatively, D is TRBD2 (5 bases). Germline values: CDR1 MNHEY, CDR2 SMNVEV (reference sequence). The CDR3 length is 14 residues. Trimming took off 2 bases at V and 8 bases at J, with 13 bases between the two ends. CDR3 loop: CASSLIGVRDEQFF. The CDR3 DNA reads as TGTGCCAGCAGTTTAATCGGGGTTAGGGATGAGCAGTTCTTC.

This clone was observed a handful of times. The V gene is TRBV15, the J gene TRBJ1-2; TRBD1 might be the D (6 bases). Germline loops: CDR1 LNHNV, CDR2 YYDKDF (reference sequence). V dropped 6 bases and J dropped 0 bases, with 11 bases sitting between them. The CDR3 has 14 amino acids. In nucleotides, the CDR3 is TGTGCCACCAGGGCGGACAGAGCTAACTATGGCTACACCTTC. Encoded protein: CATRADRANYGYTF.

This clone showed up just once. The chain has TRBV27 and TRBJ2-7; weak D call: TRBD1 (5 bases). In germline, CDR1 is MNHEY, CDR2 SMNVEV (reference sequence). CDR3 length: 14 residues. The V gene lost 2 bases and the J gene lost 0 bases, with 8 bases spanning the gap. CDR3 in amino acids: CASSLRGLSYEQYF. The CDR3 nucleotides read TGTGCCAGCAGTTTAAGGGGTCTCTCCTACGAGCAGTACTTC.

This clone was observed a single time. V usage is TRBV5-5 and J usage is TRBJ2-3, with D possibly being TRBD1 (6 bases). V lost 4 bases and J lost 2, with 20 bases in between. CDR1 SGHKS and CDR2 YYEKEE come from the germline V gene (reference sequence). The CDR3 has 17 residues. CDR3 sequence: CASSPFVGGSDTDTQYF. CDR3 coding DNA: TGTGCCAGCAGCCCTTTCGTAGGGGGTAGCGACACAGATACGCAGTATTTT.

In nucleotides, the CDR3 is TGTGCCAGTACCCGGACAGGGGTCTATGGCTACACCTTC. Protein: CASTRTGVYGYTF. The chain uses TRBV19 and TRBJ1-2, with 9 nucleotides matching TRBD1. Germline values: CDR1 LNHDA, CDR2 SQIVND (reference sequence). Germline trimming cut 7 bases from V and 4 bases from J; bases unmatched to any gene: 4. CDR3 size: 13 residues.

V gene TRBV19 combines with J gene TRBJ2-5, with a tentative D call TRBD2 (6 bases). V was clipped by 3 bases and J by 3 bases, with 20 bases between them. CDR1 and CDR2 (germline): LNHDA, SQIVND (reference sequence). The CDR3 runs 17 residues. The CDR3 loop reads CASSIGRTPRGKETQYF. The CDR3 coding sequence is TGTGCCAGTAGTATCGGGAGAACCCCACGCGGTAAAGAGACCCAGTACTTC.

This clone was counted once. This chain connects TRBV7-2 to TRBJ1-2; 8 bases map to TRBD1. CDR1 is SGHTA, CDR2 FQGNSA, per germline. Germline trimming cut 6 bases from V and 6 bases from J; bases unmatched to any gene: 9. The CDR3 is made up of 14 amino acids. In nucleotides, the CDR3 is TGTGCCAGCAGGCCCGCAGGGGGCAGCGATGGCTACACCTTC. Encoded protein: CASRPAGGSDGYTF. Drawing the rest from reference TRBV7-2 and TRBJ1-2, the complete variable domain is GAGVSQSPSNKVTEKGKDVELRCDPISGHTALYWYRQSLGQGLEFLIYFQGNSAPDKSGLPSDRFSAERTGGSVSTLTIQRTQQEDSAVYLCASRPAGGSDGYTFGSGTRLTVV.

This chain links TRBV7-9 with TRBJ2-5; D not certain. In germline, CDR1 is SEHNR, CDR2 FQNEAQ (reference sequence). The CDR3 has 13 amino acids. V lost 4 bases and J lost 5, with 11 bases in between. The CDR3 DNA reads as TGTGCCAGCAGCTCAGGATCGGCGGAGACCCAGTACTTC. This translates into CASSSGSAETQYF.

The chain employs TRBV7-2 and TRBJ1-2; D ambiguous. V was cut by 7 bases and J by 5 bases, with 17 bases left in between. Per germline, CDR1 SGHTA and CDR2 FQGNSA. The CDR3 is 14 residues long. CDR3 sequence (DNA): TGTGCCAGCACCGGACTGACGGGATCTTATGGCTACACCTTC. Residues: CASTGLTGSYGYTF.

This clone has only a few counts. The chain couples TRBV7-2 to TRBJ1-4; D gene ambiguous. Between the trimmed V and J ends, which lost 2 bases and 7 bases, there was a span of 8 bases. Germline V gives CDR1 SGHTA, CDR2 FQGNSA. The CDR3 loop spans 13 amino acids. CDR3 nucleotides: TGTGCCAGCAGCTTACAGTACAGTGAAAAACTGTTTTTT. This sequence encodes CASSLQYSEKLFF.

The chain links TRBV7-8 to TRBJ1-1; no reliable D call. The CDR3 sequence is 15 residues long. The ends were cut back, 5 bases at V and 1 base at J, with 14 bases in the middle. Germline CDR1 SGHVS, CDR2 FQNEAQ. The CDR3 region has the DNA TGTGCCAGCAGCCCAGTGCGGGTGGCGAACACTGAAGCTTTCTTT. It encodes CASSPVRVANTEAFF.

The chain combines TRBV28 with TRBJ1-2, with D possibly being TRBD1 (6 bases). Germline lookup yields CDR1 MDHEN and CDR2 SYDVKM. The V gene lost 5 bases and the J gene lost 2 bases, with 9 bases spanning the gap. The CDR3 spans 13 residues. CDR3 bases: TGTGCCAGCAGTCCGACAGGCAACTATGGCTACACCTTC. Translating it yields CASSPTGNYGYTF.

The chain is built from TRBV7-7 and TRBJ2-3, with 15 bases aligning to TRBD2. Trimming removed 5 bases from V and 6 bases from J; junction bases left unmatched: 6. Germline loops: CDR1 SSHAT, CDR2 FNYEAQ (reference sequence). The CDR3 runs to 16 residues. CDR3 in amino acids: CASSIGLAGGEDTQYF. The CDR3 DNA sequence: TGTGCCAGCAGCATCGGACTAGCGGGGGGGGAGGATACGCAGTATTTT.

In its sample, this clone was seen once. V gene TRBV11-2 combines with J gene TRBJ2-7; 8 nucleotides line up with TRBD1. J gave up 1 base and V 2 bases, and 16 bases lay outside the gene matches. The CDR3 is 19 amino acids. Germline values: CDR1 SGHAT, CDR2 FQNNGV. The CDR3 DNA is TGTGCCAGCAGCTTACTAGCCATGCTAGGACAGGGTTATTCCTACGAGCAGTACTTC. Translating gives CASSLLAMLGQGYSYEQYF.

Written as DNA, the CDR3 is TGCGCCAGCAGCCACTCTCTCGGACGGGAGAACACCGGGGAGCTGTTTTTT. This sequence encodes CASSHSLGRENTGELFF. The chain recombines TRBV4-3 with TRBJ2-2; the D gene is possibly TRBD2 (5 bases). The germline V gene has CDR1 LGHNA and CDR2 YSLEER. The CDR3 runs 17 residues. Trimming pared 3 bases from V and 1 base from J, leaving 15 bases between.

Comment on this clone: Compared with germline, one end of the junction differs, possibly owing to a read error. The rearrangement links TRBV5-1 to TRBJ1-2; tentative D call: TRBD1 (6 bases). In germline, CDR1 is SGHRS, CDR2 YFSETQ. This CDR3 has 13 residues. CDR3 DNA sequence: TGCGCCAGCAGTTTGGACAGTAACTATGGCTACACCTTC. Its translation: CASSLDSNYGYTF.

This sequence joins TRBV5-4 and TRBJ2-7; the D gene is possibly TRBD1 (6 bases). Looked up from germline, CDR1 is SGHNT and CDR2 is YYREEE (reference sequence). The CDR3 length is 13 residues. Trimming stripped 4 bases from V and 6 bases from J, with 14 bases between. DNA for the CDR3: TGTGCCAGCAGCGCACAGGGCTATGGCGAGCAGTACTTC. Its translation is CASSAQGYGEQYF.

The rearrangement links TRBV29-1 to TRBJ2-1; D is possibly TRBD1 (5 bases). This CDR3 spans 14 amino acids. Germline CDR1 is SQVTM and CDR2 is ANQGSEA. V lost 3 bases and J lost 5, with 14 bases in between. The CDR3 DNA reads TGCAGCGTTGATGTCAGGGATAAGGACAATGAGCAGTTCTTC. Protein: CSVDVRDKDNEQFF.

CDR3 sequence reads: CASSLVGDTQYF. CDR3 DNA sequence: TGTGCCAGCAGCTTAGTCGGGGATACGCAGTATTTT. The V gene is TRBV7-9, the J gene TRBJ2-3; D call uncertain. Trimming removed 1 base at V and 6 bases at J, with 5 bases between. The CDR3 contains 12 residues. Germline-derived CDR1 and CDR2 are SEHNR and FQNEAQ (reference sequence).

V gene TRBV7-2 combines with J gene TRBJ1-2; D may be TRBD1 (6 bases). Germline V gene sequence: CDR1 SGHTA, CDR2 FQGNSA. The CDR3 totals 15 residues. V lost 0 bases, J lost 4 bases, and 12 bases lay in between. The CDR3 region has the DNA TGTGCCAGCAGCTTAGCACAGGGATCCCTCTATGGCTACACCTTC. Protein: CASSLAQGSLYGYTF.

V is TRBV15 and J is TRBJ1-3; 7 bases agree with TRBD1. The V gene end was trimmed by 8 bases and the J gene end by 7 bases; junction bases not matched to a gene: 14. CDR1 LNHNV and CDR2 YYDKDF come from the germline V gene (reference sequence). This CDR3 spans 15 amino acids. The CDR3 region is CATRRAQGSENTIYF. The CDR3 coding sequence is TGTGCCACCCGACGCGCACAGGGGAGTGAGAACACCATATATTTT.